The text below deals with one T cell receptor (beta chain). This entry belongs to a study of blood T cell repertoires in COVID-19. Study-wide background: COVID-19 samples from acute and convalescent phases originated in the United States, Italy and Spain.

CDR1 and CDR2 (germline): SGHRS, YFSETQ. The CDR3 is 14 residues long. Trimming took 4 bases from V and 5 from J; bases not matched to a gene: 5. Original analysis: Amplification of reference gene primers was used by the study to estimate nucleated cell counts. Assay used: immunoSEQ multiplex PCR; TCRdb lists only in-frame clones, some missing. The DNA gave D and trimming, while V, J and clone size come from that table. The sample yields roughly 60,000 clones, over 75% seen once. The sample taken for sequencing was peripheral blood. This TCR was sampled from a human donor in a cohort sampled during active COVID-19. This chain links TRBV5-1 with TRBJ1-2; 10 bases align to TRBD1. Written as DNA, the CDR3 is TGCGCCAGCAGCCACCGACAGGGGGCTTATGGCTACACCTTC. Protein: CASSHRQGAYGYTF.